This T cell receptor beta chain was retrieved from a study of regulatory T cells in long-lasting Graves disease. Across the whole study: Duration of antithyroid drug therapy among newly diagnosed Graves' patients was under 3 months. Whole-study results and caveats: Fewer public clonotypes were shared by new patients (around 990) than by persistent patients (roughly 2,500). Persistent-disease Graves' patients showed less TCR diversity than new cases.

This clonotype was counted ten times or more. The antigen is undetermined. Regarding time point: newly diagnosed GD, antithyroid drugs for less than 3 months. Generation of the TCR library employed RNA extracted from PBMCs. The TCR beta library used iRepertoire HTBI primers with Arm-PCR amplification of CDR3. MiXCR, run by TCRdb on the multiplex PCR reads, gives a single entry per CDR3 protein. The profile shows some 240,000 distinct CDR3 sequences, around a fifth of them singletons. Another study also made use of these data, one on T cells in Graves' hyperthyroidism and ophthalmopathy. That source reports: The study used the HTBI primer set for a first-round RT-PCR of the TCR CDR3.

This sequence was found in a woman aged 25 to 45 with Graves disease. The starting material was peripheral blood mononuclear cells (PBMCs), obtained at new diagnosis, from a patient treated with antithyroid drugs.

CDR3 DNA sequence: TGTGCCAGTAGCCCAGGGGGGGGGGCACTCCTCTACGAGCAGTACTTC. Amino acid sequence: CASSPGGGALLYEQYF. The chain recombines TRBV19 with TRBJ2-7; D is tentatively TRBD1 or TRBD2 (7 bases each). The CDR3 is 16 residues long. With 6 bases removed from V and 3 bases from J, the gap between germline ends came to 21 bases. Germline V gene sequence: CDR1 LNHDA, CDR2 SQIVND (reference sequence).